Listed below are T cell receptor beta chains from one sample, sequenced in a study of cytomegalovirus exposure and HLA in healthy donors. Data came from immunoSEQ multiplex PCR; TCRdb stores just in-frame clones and leaves some out. In the table there are roughly 98,000 clones, less than 65% of which are singletons. The sample was PBMCs. These receptors were obtained from a woman in her twenties or thirties in good health and CMV-seropositive. CDR3s include the opening cysteine and the closing phenylalanine or tryptophan. A D gene is named only where the DNA matches it firmly. Clone size is given for some rows only: seen once, a few or many times, or a class if the clone is expanded.

v_gene	d_gene	len	abundance	j_gene	CDR3nt	CDR3aa
TRBV9	TRBD2	16	NA	TRBJ2-3	TGTGCCAGCAGCCCTCAACCGGGACTAGATACAGATACGCAGTATTTT	CASSPQPGLDTDTQYF
TRBV5-1	NA	13	NA	TRBJ1-1	TGCGCCAGCAGCTTGGACAGGATCGCTGAAGCTTTCTTT	CASSLDRIAEAFF
TRBV2	NA	14	NA	TRBJ1-6	TGTGCCAGCAGTTTGACAGGCAATAATTCACCCCTCCACTTT	CASSLTGNNSPLHF
TRBV5-6	TRBD1	16	few	TRBJ1-2	TGTGCCAGCAGCTCAGTACCGGGACAGCGAATAGATGGCTACCCCTTC	CASSSVPGQRIDGYPF
TRBV7-2	NA	15	NA	TRBJ1-1	TGTGCCAGCAGCCACCCTAAGCCTTTGAACACTGAAGCTTTCTTT	CASSHPKPLNTEAFF
TRBV6-5	NA	10	NA	TRBJ2-7	TGTGCCAGCGGCGGGACCGAGCAGTACTTC	CASGGTEQYF
TRBV4-2	NA	15	NA	TRBJ1-5	TGTGCCAGCAGCCAAGGTATTGGGGGGAATCAGCCCCAGCATTTT	CASSQGIGGNQPQHF
TRBV25-1	TRBD2	14	NA	TRBJ2-7	TGTGCCAGCAGTGATTCAGCGGGGGGTGGCGAGCAGTACTTC	CASSDSAGGGEQYF
TRBV7-2	TRBD2	17	NA	TRBJ2-3	TGTGCCAGCAGCCGATTGGACCGGGGACTAGCGGGGGCTACGCAGTATTTT	CASSRLDRGLAGATQYF
TRBV15	NA	14	few	TRBJ1-6	TGTGCCACCAGCAGACAGGGTAATAATTCACCCCTCCACTTT	CATSRQGNNSPLHF
TRBV7-9	TRBD2	14	NA	TRBJ2-1	TGTGCCAGCAGCTTGAGCGGGGGTTACAATGAGCAGTTCTTC	CASSLSGGYNEQFF
TRBV11-2	NA	12	NA	TRBJ1-1	TGTGCCAGCAGCTCCGTGGCGGGGCGCGCTTTCTTT	CASSSVAGRAFF
TRBV5-1	TRBD1	15	few	TRBJ1-3	TGCGCCAGCAGCCCGACGACAGGGGCTGGAAACACCATATATTTT	CASSPTTGAGNTIYF
TRBV18	NA	15	NA	TRBJ1-1	TGTGCCAGCTCACCCTACGACAGCGGGGACACTGAAGCTTTCTTT	CASSPYDSGDTEAFF
TRBV27	TRBD2	14	NA	TRBJ2-5	TGTGCCAGCAGTTTCCGAGGACTAGCCCAGACCCAGTACTTC	CASSFRGLAQTQYF
TRBV7-6	TRBD1	14	NA	TRBJ1-1	TGTGCCAGCAGCCTAGGACAGGGTTACACTGAAGCTTTCTTT	CASSLGQGYTEAFF
TRBV6-5	NA	12	NA	TRBJ2-1	TGTGCCAGCAGAAGCCTTGGGCTCGGGCAGTTCTTC	CASRSLGLGQFF
TRBV18	TRBD1	16	NA	TRBJ1-2	TGTGCCAGCTCACCTTCAAACAGGGGAGTTAACTATGGCTACACCTTC	CASSPSNRGVNYGYTF
TRBV21-1	NA	14	few	TRBJ1-5	TGTGCCAGCAGCAATGGGGGGTGGTATCAGCCCCAGCATTTT	CASSNGGWYQPQHF
TRBV7-2	TRBD2	18	NA	TRBJ2-1	TGTGCCAGCAGCTTCCGGCAAGGAACGGGCGGGGGGGCCCCTGAGCAGTTCTTC	CASSFRQGTGGGAPEQFF
TRBV19	NA	15	NA	TRBJ1-2	TGTGCCAGTAGTATAGTTTCCGCCGGGGGCTATGGCTACACCTTC	CASSIVSAGGYGYTF
TRBV6-1	NA	15	few	TRBJ1-5	TGTGCCAGCAGTGGGGCCTTATATAGCAATCAGCCCCAGCATTTT	CASSGALYSNQPQHF
TRBV4-3	NA	15	NA	TRBJ1-2	TGCGCCAGCAGCCAAGATATCCAGACTTTCTATGGCTACCCCTTC	CASSQDIQTFYGYPF
TRBV5-1	TRBD1	14	few	TRBJ1-1	TGCGCCAGCAGCCGGACAGGGCAGAACACTGAAGCTTTCTTT	CASSRTGQNTEAFF
TRBV7-9	TRBD1	16	NA	TRBJ1-2	TGTGCCAGCAGCATCCGGGACAGGGGGCAAGGCTATGGCTACACCTTC	CASSIRDRGQGYGYTF
TRBV7-2	NA	13	few	TRBJ1-1	TGTGCCAGCAAAAAAATGCAGGGAGGAGACGCTTTCTTT	CASKKMQGGDAFF
TRBV14	TRBD2	14	NA	TRBJ2-5	TGTGCCAGCAGCCAAGGGGCGGGGGGGCCCCGCCCGCACTTC	CASSQGAGGPRPHF
TRBV6-1	NA	15	few	TRBJ2-7	TGTGCCAGCAGACCCAGTTTACACAGCTCCTACGAGCAGTACTTC	CASRPSLHSSYEQYF
TRBV28	TRBD1	16	NA	TRBJ1-5	TGTGCCAGCAGTTCTGCGGGACAGACTAGCAATCAGCCCCAGCATTTT	CASSSAGQTSNQPQHF
TRBV2	NA	13	NA	TRBJ1-2	TGTGCCAGCAGGGACCCGGGAGGCTATGGCTACACCTTC	CASRDPGGYGYTF
TRBV30	NA	12	NA	TRBJ1-2	TGTGCCTGGAGATACACCGCCGGGGGCTACACCTTC	CAWRYTAGGYTF
TRBV2	TRBD1	14	NA	TRBJ1-1	TGTGCCACTCAGGGGGCGCGGGGAATCACTGAAGCTTTCTTT	CATQGARGITEAFF
TRBV27	NA	15	few	TRBJ1-2	TGTGCCAGCAGTCCCAGAGGGGGTTTCGCGGGTGGCTACACCTTC	CASSPRGGFAGGYTF
TRBV19	NA	12	few	TRBJ1-5	TGTGCCAGTAGTACTCAAACGGGAGCCCAGCATTTT	CASSTQTGAQHF
TRBV28	TRBD1	16	NA	TRBJ1-1	TGTGCCAGCAGGGAGGCCCCGGGACAGATGAACACTGAAGCTTTCTTT	CASREAPGQMNTEAFF
TRBV7-9	TRBD1	14	NA	TRBJ1-2	TGTGCCAGCAGCGAGGGACAGGGGCTCTATGGCTACACCTTC	CASSEGQGLYGYTF
TRBV5-8	TRBD1	14	NA	TRBJ1-1	TGTGCCAGCAGTTACAGGGGGATTGGCACTGAAGCTTTCTTT	CASSYRGIGTEAFF
TRBV6-1	NA	12	NA	TRBJ2-3	TGTGCCAGCAGTGAGGGGACATATACGCAGTATTTT	CASSEGTYTQYF
TRBV28	NA	14	NA	TRBJ1-6	TGTGCCAGCAGTTTAGGCGACAGGAATTCACCCCTCCACTTT	CASSLGDRNSPLHF
TRBV13	NA	15	once	TRBJ1-4	TGTGCCAGCAGCTTATTGGGCGCGGGTAATGAAAAACTGTTTTTT	CASSLLGAGNEKLFF
TRBV5-1	TRBD2	15	NA	TRBJ2-1	TGCGCCAGCCAAGCGGGGGACTACATCGCCGGTGAGCAGTTCTTC	CASQAGDYIAGEQFF
TRBV6-5	TRBD1	14	NA	TRBJ1-5	TGTGCCAGCAGCACCACAGGGGTCGATCAGCCCCAGCATTTT	CASSTTGVDQPQHF